The rows below give T cell receptor beta chains drawn from one sample of a study of T cell repertoires in cytomegalovirus infection. TCRdb re-derived calls from the reads in MiXCR, one entry per CDR3 protein. The sample includes around 95,000 distinct CDR3 sequences, approximately 30% of them seen just once. No antigen is known for these receptors. This specimen was CD8+ T cells from cultured PBMCs, taken from culture after CMV antigen stimulation. The receptors were sampled from a human donor in good health (CMV status not recorded). Some clones in this sample may be carry-over from other donors' samples. CDR3s include the opening cysteine and the closing phenylalanine or tryptophan. Each record gives: V gene, clone size, J gene, D gene, CDR3 protein, CDR3 DNA. D genes are given only for firm matches. Clone size is not always given. Where it is, it says once, few, many or a class for expanded clones.

TRBV6-6	-	TRBJ1-5	-	CASSYDTEGGPQHF	TGTGCCAGCAGTTACGACACGGAGGGCGGGCCCCAGCATTTT
TRBV2	few	TRBJ2-1	-	CASKSPPYNEQFF	TGTGCCAGCAAAAGTCCACCCTACAATGAGCAGTTCTTC
TRBV10-3	-	TRBJ1-5	-	CAISESGQASNQPQHF	TGTGCCATCAGTGAGTCGGGGCAGGCGAGCAATCAGCCCCAGCATTTT
TRBV20-1	many	TRBJ2-7	TRBD2	CSARFAGGSSYEQYF	TGCAGTGCTAGATTCGCGGGGGGCTCCTCCTACGAGCAGTACTTC
TRBV6-5	medium-sized	TRBJ1-1	-	CASSYSIASEAFF	TGTGCCAGCAGTTACTCTATTGCGAGCGAAGCTTTCTTT
TRBV7-6	-	TRBJ1-2	TRBD1	CASSPTGQGPSNYGYTF	TGTGCCAGCAGCCCTACGGGACAGGGGCCCTCTAACTATGGCTACACCTTC
TRBV5-6	many	TRBJ1-2	TRBD1	CASRPTGAANYGYTF	TGTGCCAGCAGGCCTACAGGGGCAGCTAACTATGGCTACACCTTC
TRBV28	-	TRBJ1-1	-	CASSFPTGANTEAFF	TGTGCCAGCAGTTTCCCGACAGGAGCCAACACTGAAGCTTTCTTT
TRBV20-1	few	TRBJ2-1	TRBD2	CSARLAENEQFF	TGCAGTGCCCGACTAGCGGAAAATGAGCAGTTCTTC
TRBV27	few	TRBJ1-5	TRBD1	CASSMGQGINQPQHF	TGTGCCAGCAGCATGGGACAGGGGATCAATCAGCCCCAGCATTTT
TRBV7-2	-	TRBJ2-5	-	CASSNYQGYQETQYF	TGTGCCAGCAGCAACTATCAGGGCTACCAAGAGACCCAGTACTTC
TRBV7-2	many	TRBJ2-3	-	CASSPAVEKQYF	TGTGCCAGCAGCCCAGCCGTGGAAAAACAGTATTTT
TRBV7-6	-	TRBJ2-3	-	CASTFRGGLDTQYF	TGTGCCAGCACCTTCCGAGGGGGGCTGGATACGCAGTATTTT
TRBV15	-	TRBJ2-3	-	CATSQEAETDTQYF	TGTGCCACCAGCCAAGAGGCAGAGACAGATACGCAGTATTTT
TRBV7-4	-	TRBJ2-5	TRBD2	CASSFGTSGVGKTQYF	TGTGCCAGCAGCTTCGGGACTAGCGGGGTCGGAAAGACCCAGTACTTC
TRBV7-6	-	TRBJ1-6	-	CASSYKTGLGNSPLHF	TGTGCCAGCAGCTACAAAACAGGGTTGGGTAATTCACCCCTCCACTTT
TRBV7-9	-	TRBJ1-1	-	CASSSPTGNTEAFF	TGTGCCAGCAGCTCCCCTACAGGGAACACTGAAGCTTTCTTT
TRBV19	few	TRBJ1-1	-	CASSITSGMNTEAFF	TGTGCCAGTAGTATAACGTCAGGTATGAACACTGAAGCTTTCTTT
TRBV12-3/TRBV12-4	few	TRBJ2-6	-	CASSLGSGANVLTF	TGTGCCAGCAGTTTAGGGTCTGGGGCCAACGTCCTGACTTTC
TRBV7-9	few	TRBJ2-3	-	CASKIDVGLEDTQYF	TGTGCCAGCAAAATAGATGTGGGTTTGGAAGATACGCAGTATTTT
TRBV28	many	TRBJ1-3	-	CASSSITGNTIYF	TGTGCCAGCAGTTCGATAACTGGAAACACCATATATTTT
TRBV30	-	TRBJ2-1	-	CAWSGRQGSRSYNEQFF	TGTGCCTGGAGCGGTAGGCAGGGGAGTCGGTCCTACAATGAGCAGTTCTTC
TRBV25-1	-	TRBJ2-1	-	CASSDRLLRDTDQFF	TGTGCCAGCAGTGATCGGCTCCTCCGGGATACTGACCAGTTCTTC